This is a list of T cell receptor beta chains from one sample in a study of T cells expressing NK-cell markers. TCRdb re-called the 5' RACE reads; every CDR3 protein appears as one record, without DNA. This table holds about 550,000 distinct CDR3 sequences. Sequencing input: blood T cells: a sorted CD56 or NKG2C T cell subset, CD4+ or CD8+ T cells, or bulk PBMC T cells (not recorded which). These receptors all stem from a man between 18 and 29 years old in good health. Each CDR3 is given with its conserved first and last residue.

V: TRBV28
J: TRBJ2-4
CDR3: CASSSLQDGLAKNIQYF

V: TRBV9
J: TRBJ1-1
CDR3: CASSVDGQSNTEAFF

V: TRBV29-1
J: TRBJ2-3
CDR3: CSVDFGQGPDTQYF

V: TRBV29-1
J: TRBJ2-1
CDR3: CSVDDREAYNEQFF

V: TRBV20-1
J: TRBJ2-7
CDR3: CSARTGTSPLYEQYF

V: TRBV12-3/TRBV12-4
J: TRBJ2-5
CDR3: CASSLDALAGKETQYF

V: TRBV5-1
J: TRBJ2-2
CDR3: CASSLDPTLTGELFF

V: TRBV7-8
J: TRBJ2-1
CDR3: CASSLSGTHNEQFF

V: TRBV3-1
J: TRBJ2-1
CDR3: CASSQGLAGGPDNEQFF

V: TRBV12-3/TRBV12-4
J: TRBJ2-6
CDR3: CASSLISVQLSGANVLTF

V: TRBV4-1
J: TRBJ2-2
CDR3: CASRPLTGKNTGELFF

V: TRBV20-1
J: TRBJ2-1
CDR3: CSAKSTSGSFGRSYNEQFF

V: TRBV4-2
J: TRBJ2-2
CDR3: CASSQDNRNHGELFF

V: TRBV4-1
J: TRBJ2-1
CDR3: CASSQDFDNEQFF

V: TRBV9
J: TRBJ2-3
CDR3: CASSVEDGPTSPTVPDTQYF

V: TRBV3-1
J: TRBJ1-5
CDR3: CASSKGGQGRNQPQHF

V: TRBV5-5
J: TRBJ2-5
CDR3: CASSAGAGGEWETQYF

V: TRBV2
J: TRBJ2-2
CDR3: CATNSDREDTGELFF

V: TRBV6-4
J: TRBJ1-2
CDR3: CASSALGQGGGYTF

V: TRBV4-2
J: TRBJ2-1
CDR3: CASRDVTSGVYNEQFF

V: TRBV5-1
J: TRBJ2-3
CDR3: CASSLAPGSTDTQYF

V: TRBV7-9
J: TRBJ2-1
CDR3: CASSPRDRAWGEQFF

V: TRBV14
J: TRBJ1-1
CDR3: CASSRLDTEAFF

V: TRBV12-3/TRBV12-4
J: TRBJ2-1
CDR3: CASSFGDRDANEQFF

V: TRBV9
J: TRBJ1-4
CDR3: CASSVGGRQEKLFF

V: TRBV5-5
J: TRBJ2-7
CDR3: CASSLGGRDYEQYF

V: TRBV27
J: TRBJ2-2
CDR3: CASSPGLVPGELFF

V: TRBV20-1
J: TRBJ2-3
CDR3: CSAADSTDTQYF

V: TRBV7-8
J: TRBJ2-1
CDR3: CASSFRDRGPNEQFF

V: TRBV19
J: TRBJ2-6
CDR3: CASSIDRRSSGANVLTF

V: TRBV6-1
J: TRBJ1-2
CDR3: CASSEGFGVYGYTF

V: TRBV20-1
J: TRBJ2-2
CDR3: CSARGTRQGYTGELFF

V: TRBV29-1
J: TRBJ1-1
CDR3: CSVPGQGPVTEAFF

V: TRBV4-1
J: TRBJ2-3
CDR3: CASSQERGTGDVTQYF

V: TRBV19
J: TRBJ1-1
CDR3: CASTEGRVTEAFF

V: TRBV20-1
J: TRBJ2-3
CDR3: CSAGKSTDTQYF

V: TRBV4-3
J: TRBJ2-2
CDR3: CASSQEWGHGELFF

V: TRBV5-1
J: TRBJ2-3
CDR3: CASSLDSGPDTQYF

V: TRBV5-1
J: TRBJ2-1
CDR3: CASSALPTGLDNEQFF

V: TRBV12-3/TRBV12-4
J: TRBJ2-2
CDR3: CASRTSEGGELFF

V: TRBV20-1
J: TRBJ2-7
CDR3: CSATTVGGAYEQYF

V: TRBV5-1
J: TRBJ2-1
CDR3: CASSQVGRPIDEQFF

V: TRBV5-1
J: TRBJ2-7
CDR3: CASSRSDGYEQYF

V: TRBV18
J: TRBJ2-1
CDR3: CASSPRDSPPEQFF

V: TRBV27
J: TRBJ2-3
CDR3: CAPTSRTQLTDTQYF

V: TRBV7-9
J: TRBJ2-7
CDR3: CASSFIDYEQYF

V: TRBV6-1
J: TRBJ1-4
CDR3: CASSRQVLQTNEKLFF

V: TRBV20-1
J: TRBJ2-6
CDR3: CSCTNGRGKVSGANVLTF

V: TRBV20-1
J: TRBJ2-3
CDR3: CSASLGGDGGTQYF

V: TRBV28
J: TRBJ1-2
CDR3: CASSLSAVAGPFGYTF

V: TRBV19
J: TRBJ2-2
CDR3: CASRPWANTPGELFF

V: TRBV5-1
J: TRBJ2-5
CDR3: CASSLEGQGRETQYF

V: TRBV11-2
J: TRBJ2-1
CDR3: CASSLASSGSFNEQFF

V: TRBV12-5
J: TRBJ2-1
CDR3: CASGLAGGWNEQFF

V: TRBV20-1
J: TRBJ2-1
CDR3: CSAVGQQDYNEQFF

V: TRBV7-2
J: TRBJ2-1
CDR3: CASSSSFGRAGEQFF

V: TRBV30
J: TRBJ2-1
CDR3: CARVLEGEYNEQFF

V: TRBV20-1
J: TRBJ1-5
CDR3: CSARFIRQGNNQPQHF

V: TRBV13
J: TRBJ2-5
CDR3: CASSIYRVQETQYF